Here is one T cell receptor (beta chain) with its context. Its antigen specificity is not known. The data originate from a study of CXCR3-negative and CXCR3-positive naive CD8 T cells (dated by TCRdb to the late 2010s). Notes on the research overall: In total, some 130 million TRB reads were obtained, corresponding to roughly 1.5 +/- 0.3 million reads per library. Data from fewer than 12 donors, pooled across two independent experiments, went into the diversity and physicochemical repertoire analyses. The TRBV-TRBJ cluster analysis covered naive subsets from five or six donors and memory cells from 3 donors. Overall study outcomes, separate from this receptor: Freshly isolated PBMCs were used for most assays because CXCR3 expression went down partially after cryopreservation. TRB CDR3s from CXCR3-positive naive cells showed higher hydrophobicity (lower Kidera factor 4), lower energy, and higher strength and volume indices than CXCR3-negative naive cells. Because surface CD5, which is linked to self-reactivity in mice, was comparable between the naive subsets, TCR interaction strength was also inferred from the physicochemical properties of TRB CDR3s. TRBV-TRBJ usage was similar between naive CXCR3-negative and CXCR3-positive cells from the same donor, while memory cells showed distinct patterns. Repertoire diversity was comparably high in both naive subsets but much lower in memory CD8+ T cells.

The germline V gene sets CDR1 to MNHEY and CDR2 to SVGAGI. The CDR3 runs 12 residues from the cysteine to the phenylalanine. No DNA accompanies this entry. The sequencing machine was a NextSeq 550. The Human TCR Profiling Kit (MiLaboratory) was used to make UMI-labeled 5' RACE TRB cDNA libraries. The full amount of extracted RNA was used for cDNA synthesis, and the full amount of resulting cDNA was used for PCR amplification. Libraries were prepared in parallel using an identical number of PCR cycles. The study's own analysis went as follows. MIGEC and MiXCR extracted about 53,000 +/- 10,000 unique UMI-labeled TRB cDNA molecules per library, requiring at least two reads per UMI. An average of roughly 40,000 +/- 10,000 functional in-frame TRB CDR3 nucleotide clonotypes without stop codons was found per library. After downsampling to 5000 UMI-labeled TRB molecules per sample, diversity metrics such as normalized Shannon-Wiener and Chao1 were calculated in VDJtools. Clonotype-size-weighted physicochemical properties of the central five CDR3 residues (interaction energy, strength, volume and Kidera factor 4) were computed in VDJtools. TCRdb reprocessed the sequencing reads and holds a single record per CDR3 protein sequence, with no DNA. TCRdb's processing, not the authors' own work, is the source of the V and J calls. This sample's table contains some 99,000 distinct CDR3 sequences. Clones ranked in the top ten supply 0.9% to 1.2% of the sample.

Each CD8+ T cell subset was flow-sorted in triplicate, and around 300,000 cells per subset were placed directly into RLT lysis buffer. Naive CD8+ T cells were defined stringently as CD45RO-CCR7+CD27+CD95- to exclude memory contaminants. Peripheral blood mononuclear cells were isolated from buffy coats using standard density gradient centrifugation. A FACSAria III was used to flow-sort naive CD8+ T cells into CXCR3-negative and CXCR3-positive populations. An RNeasy Mini Kit was used to extract total RNA from the sorted cells. Recombination linked TRBV6-5 to TRBJ2-6. This sequence was found in a human donor in good health. Some clones in this sample may be carry-over from other donors' samples. Material for sequencing was naive CXCR3+ CD8+ T cells from blood. Interpreted using the paper, the cell subset or site label stands for: CD45RO-CCR7+CD27+CD95- naive CD8+ T cells expressing CXCR3 (TNR3+). The CDR3 amino acid sequence is: CASSAGANVLTF.